Each of the 22 T cell receptor beta chains below was sequenced from the same sample in a study of T-cell reconstitution after alpha-beta-depleted transplantation in children. It was with unique molecular identifiers that the TCRbeta library was prepared. TCRdb re-analysed the PCR reads in MiXCR, keeping a single row per CDR3 protein. Of 90,000 to 130,000 distinct CDR3 sequences detected, about 6.4% appear once; the ten largest clones hold approximately 25%. The sample consisted of PBMCs, mostly from graft donor cells, taken 360 days after TCRalphabeta/CD19-depleted stem cell transplant. The receptor source for this set is a male patient aged 2 to 10 who had a stem cell transplant for acute lymphoblastic leukemia, so the T cells may come from the graft donor.

This clonotype was seen ten or more times. V and J are TRBV29-1 and TRBJ2-1; 9 bases fit TRBD1. Germline V CDR1 and CDR2: SQVTM, ANQGSEA. There are 15 residues in the CDR3. V dropped 3 bases and J dropped 2; count of bases not matched to a gene: 5. CDR3 sequence reads: CSVDGGDRAYNEQFF. CDR3 DNA sequence: TGCAGCGTTGACGGTGGGGACAGGGCCTACAATGAGCAGTTCTTC.

This clonotype has at least ten counts. This chain links TRBV2 with TRBJ2-1; D unresolved. CDR1 is SNHLY and CDR2 is FYNNEI in the germline V gene. The CDR3 runs 13 residues. V lost 1 base to trimming and J lost 6 bases, with 7 bases between them. CDR3: CASSEEAPNEQFF. In nucleotides, the CDR3 is TGTGCCAGCAGTGAAGAAGCACCCAATGAGCAGTTCTTC.

As regards this clonotype: An end of the junction differs from the germline gene, which may be a read error. The genes are TRBV18 and TRBJ2-7; D may be TRBD1 (6 bases). Per the germline V gene, CDR1 is KGHSH and CDR2 is LQKENI. The length of the CDR3 is 13 residues. The CDR3 nucleotides are TGTGCCAGTTCACTGGACAGATACTACGAGCAGTACTTC. Amino acids: CASSLDRYYEQYF.

This chain connects TRBV27 to TRBJ2-3, with 9 positions matching TRBD1. The CDR3 spans 17 residues. Germline V gene sequence: CDR1 MNHEY, CDR2 SMNVEV (reference sequence). Trimming at V came to 2 bases and at J to 0 bases, leaving 6 bases not matched to a gene. CDR3 region: CASSLAGTGRSTDTQYF. In DNA form, the CDR3 reads TGTGCCAGCAGTTTAGCCGGGACAGGGAGAAGCACAGATACGCAGTATTTT.

This clonotype was picked up many times. V and J are TRBV5-1 and TRBJ2-7, with D tentatively TRBD2 (5 bases). With 6 bases removed from V and 3 bases from J, the gap between germline ends came to 19 bases. The CDR3 contains 15 residues. Germline CDR1 reads SGHRS; CDR2 reads YFSETQ. The CDR3 reads CASTPFGEMGYEQYF. CDR3 DNA: TGCGCCAGCACCCCATTTGGGGAGATGGGCTACGAGCAGTACTTC.

This clonotype was seen only a few times. The rearrangement links TRBV5-5 to TRBJ2-7; no clear D gene. With 0 bases removed from V and 2 bases from J, the gap between germline ends came to 9 bases. The CDR3 consists of 14 residues. CDR1 and CDR2 (germline): SGHKS, YYEKEE (reference sequence). CDR3 residues: CASSLVGPTYEQYF. The DNA of the CDR3 is TGTGCCAGCAGCTTGGTGGGCCCCACCTACGAGCAGTACTTC.

This clonotype has ten or more counts. The chain employs TRBV28 and TRBJ1-4; the D gene is possibly TRBD1 (5 bases). The CDR3 spans 14 residues. With 6 bases removed from V and 8 bases from J, the gap between germline ends came to 16 bases. The germline V gene has CDR1 MDHEN and CDR2 SYDVKM. The CDR3 nucleotides are TGTGCCAGCAGGCACCGAGGACATCGGGAAAAACTGTTTTTT. Its translation is CASRHRGHREKLFF.

This chain joins TRBV24-1 and TRBJ2-5; unclear D gene. Trimming removed 0 bases at V and 4 bases at J, with 8 bases between. Per germline, CDR1 KGHDR and CDR2 SFDVKD. The CDR3 sequence is 14 residues long. DNA of the CDR3: TGTGCCACCAGTGATTTGAAGTCCTCAGAGACCCAGTACTTC. The encoded protein is CATSDLKSSETQYF.

This chain connects TRBV14 to TRBJ1-2; 7 bases line up with TRBD1. Losses at the gene ends were 4 bases for V and 4 bases for J; bases not matched to a gene: 3. The germline V gene encodes CDR1 SGHDN and CDR2 FVKESK. This CDR3 has 13 amino acids. Written as DNA, the CDR3 is TGTGCCAGCAGCCCCGGACAGGTCTATGGCTACACCTTC. It specifies CASSPGQVYGYTF.

This clonotype has ten or more counts. This rearrangement joins TRBV10-3 to TRBJ2-7; 7 positions agree with TRBD1. Germline CDR1 ENHRY, CDR2 SYGVKD. V gave up 4 bases and J gave up 2 bases; unmatched junction bases: 2. This CDR3 has 13 residues. This CDR3 reads CAISAGTAYEQYF. The CDR3 DNA reads TGTGCCATCAGTGCCGGGACAGCCTACGAGCAGTACTTC.

This clonotype was found many times. This chain connects TRBV7-2 to TRBJ2-7; unclear D gene. In germline, CDR1 is SGHTA, CDR2 FQGNSA. The V end lost 5 bases, the J end lost 3 bases, and 11 bases lay between the germline ends. This CDR3 spans 13 amino acids. CDR3 residues: CASSTPTGYEQYF. The CDR3 DNA reads as TGTGCCAGCAGCACACCGACGGGCTACGAGCAGTACTTC. Based on the CDR3 plus reference TRBV7-2 and TRBJ2-7, the full variable domain is GAGVSQSPSNKVTEKGKDVELRCDPISGHTALYWYRQSLGQGLEFLIYFQGNSAPDKSGLPSDRFSAERTGGSVSTLTIQRTQQEDSAVYLCASSTPTGYEQYFGPGTRLTVT.

In its sample, this clonotype was seen many times. V gene TRBV5-6 combines with J gene TRBJ1-6, with 9 nucleotides matching TRBD1. The CDR3 spans 15 residues. The V gene's germline CDR1 is SGHDT and CDR2 YYEEEE. V shed 4 bases, J shed 9 bases, and the junction held 8 bases outside the gene matches. The CDR3 DNA is TGTGCCAGCAGCGCTACGGGACAGGGCGGTTCACCCCTCCACTTT. Translating it yields CASSATGQGGSPLHF.

There are many counts of this clonotype. This chain joins TRBV7-2 and TRBJ1-4; the match to TRBD1 covers 10 bases. This CDR3 has 15 residues. Trimming at V came to 1 base and at J to 8 bases, leaving 4 bases not matched to a gene. CDR1 and CDR2 from the germline V gene are SGHTA and FQGNSA. The CDR3 sequence: CASSLVGQGKEKLFF. The DNA of the CDR3 is TGTGCCAGCAGCTTAGTGGGACAGGGGAAAGAAAAACTGTTTTTT. Full variable domain (remainder filled in from reference TRBV7-2 and TRBJ1-4): GAGVSQSPSNKVTEKGKDVELRCDPISGHTALYWYRQSLGQGLEFLIYFQGNSAPDKSGLPSDRFSAERTGGSVSTLTIQRTQQEDSAVYLCASSLVGQGKEKLFFGSGTQLSVL.

The table lists this clonotype with many counts. The gene calls are TRBV7-8 and TRBJ2-7; a weak D match, TRBD1 (6 bases). V dropped 5 bases and J dropped 3 bases, with 14 bases sitting between them. The CDR3 runs 14 residues. Germline V CDR1 and CDR2: SGHVS, FQNEAQ. The CDR3 coding sequence is TGTGCCAGCAGCAAAGGACAGACCATCTACGAGCAGTACTTC. Translating it yields CASSKGQTIYEQYF.

The genes are TRBV4-3 and TRBJ1-1, with D possibly matching TRBD1 (6 bases). The CDR3 runs 15 residues. CDR1 LGHNA and CDR2 YSLEER come from the germline V gene. V lost 5 bases to trimming and J lost 5 bases, with 18 bases between them. The DNA of the CDR3 is TGCGCCAGCAGCGTTCGGTTGGGGGGGCGAACTGAAGCTTTCTTT. Translation: CASSVRLGGRTEAFF.

The rearrangement joins TRBV27 to TRBJ2-2; D call uncertain. There are 14 residues in the CDR3. Trimming removed 2 bases at V and 4 bases at J, with 8 bases between. Looked up from germline, CDR1 is MNHEY and CDR2 is SMNVEV (reference sequence). The CDR3 DNA reads TGTGCCAGCAGTTTACGATCAGGCACCGGGGAGCTGTTTTTT. Translating it yields CASSLRSGTGELFF.

This clonotype was counted only a few times. DNA for the CDR3: TGTGCCAGTACGGGGCTAGCGGGAATGTATGAGCAGTACTTC. Amino acid sequence: CASTGLAGMYEQYF. The J gene is TRBJ2-7, the V gene TRBV7-8; TRBD2 matches at 9 bases. Germline-derived CDR1 and CDR2 are SGHVS and FQNEAQ. V lost 9 bases and J lost 7; bases outside the gene matches: 13. CDR3 length equals 14 residues.

This clonotype has just a few counts. The CDR3 DNA reads as TGCAGTGCTAGAGATACCACTAAAACATTCCCCTACGAGCAGTACTTC. Protein: CSARDTTKTFPYEQYF. V and J are TRBV20-1 and TRBJ2-7, with unresolved D. The CDR3 covers 16 residues. V shed 0 bases and J shed 2 bases, with 17 bases lying between them. Germline assignment: CDR1 DFQATT and CDR2 SNEGSKA (reference sequence).

This clonotype has a handful of counts. The rearrangement uses TRBV4-1 and TRBJ1-2, with D tentatively TRBD1 (6 bases). The length of the CDR3 is 19 residues. Trimming shortened V by 2 bases and J by 3 bases, and 25 bases separated the two germline ends. Germline V gene sequence: CDR1 MGHRA, CDR2 YSYEKL. This CDR3 reads CASSQRQGIRRKGDYGYTF. CDR3 DNA: TGCGCCAGCAGCCAACGTCAGGGGATTAGGCGTAAGGGGGACTATGGCTACACCTTC.

The V gene is TRBV19, the J gene TRBJ2-3; no reliable D call. The V end lost 7 bases, the J end lost 0 bases, and 14 bases lay between the germline ends. The CDR3 is made up of 15 amino acids. Germline V CDR1 and CDR2: LNHDA, SQIVND (reference sequence). The CDR3, as DNA: TGTGCCAGTATACCCTCGGGCTCTAGCACAGATACGCAGTATTTT. Encoded protein: CASIPSGSSTDTQYF.

This clonotype was observed a few times. The V and J genes are TRBV3-1 and TRBJ2-2; D is uncertain. V lost 1 base to trimming and J lost 4 bases, with 4 bases between them. The CDR3 has 13 amino acids. Germline V CDR1 and CDR2: LGHDT, YNNKEL (reference sequence). This chain's CDR3 is CASSQASTGELFF. In DNA form, the CDR3 reads TGTGCCAGCAGCCAAGCAAGCACCGGGGAGCTGTTTTTT.

This clonotype turned up a few times. The V and J genes are TRBV11-2 and TRBJ2-5, with D perhaps TRBD1 (5 bases). This CDR3 is built from 14 residues. V dropped 0 bases and J dropped 4 bases, with 9 bases sitting between them. Germline CDR1 SGHAT, CDR2 FQNNGV. In nucleotides, the CDR3 is TGTGCCAGCAGCTTAGAGGCCAGGGTAGAGACCCAGTACTTC. As protein: CASSLEARVETQYF.